Listed below are T cell receptor beta chains from one sample, sequenced in a study of control samples from healthy donors and cancer patients. This table comes from immunoSEQ multiplex PCR, and its TCRdb copy is limited to in-frame clones, with some not included. The data show about 120,000 clones, about 93% seen once. The source material was blood. The receptors come from a man aged 30 to 45 in good health. CDR3s leave out the opening cysteine and the closing phenylalanine or tryptophan. The order of the fields is V gene, clone size, D gene, J gene, CDR3 protein. The D gene is left open where the match is weak. A row's size may be missing; if present it is once, few, many or a size class.

TRBV15	-	-	TRBJ1-5	ATSGTANQPQH
TRBV5-1	-	-	TRBJ2-4	ARQAGCRGYIQY
TRBV10-3	-	-	TRBJ2-5	AISAREGLKGYETQY
TRBV5-6	few	-	TRBJ1-1	ASSFRADGAYTEAF
TRBV19	-	-	TRBJ2-5	ASSFPGRETQY
TRBV5-6	-	-	TRBJ1-6	ASSLGTSSYNSPLH
TRBV14	-	-	TRBJ1-1	ASSQGGGAF
TRBV18	-	TRBD1	TRBJ2-3	ASSPFGTGDRDTQY
TRBV5-1	-	-	TRBJ1-1	ASSPYPDMNTEAF
TRBV6-5	-	-	TRBJ1-1	ASSYSPGMDTEAF
TRBV7-8	once	-	TRBJ1-6	ASSPRRMGSPLH
TRBV30	-	-	TRBJ1-3	AWRPGGNTIY
TRBV19	-	-	TRBJ2-3	ASSRLPSTDTQY
TRBV12-3/TRBV12-4	-	TRBD1	TRBJ1-2	ASTPAGGSGYT
TRBV11-3	-	-	TRBJ2-7	ASSLDASYEQY
TRBV19	-	TRBD1	TRBJ1-4	ASSIQGAGEKLF
TRBV7-6	-	TRBD2	TRBJ2-1	ASSHPGLAGGLYNEQF
TRBV11-2	-	TRBD1	TRBJ1-4	ASSLQGAGGEKLF
TRBV5-1	-	-	TRBJ2-5	ASSSGQGQETQY
TRBV2	-	-	TRBJ2-3	ASSETAPTQY
TRBV9	-	-	TRBJ2-1	ASSLTPDSNRDEQF
TRBV5-6	-	-	TRBJ1-2	ASSYRDYGYT
TRBV25-1	-	-	TRBJ1-1	ASSEAGGAGTEAF
TRBV9	-	-	TRBJ1-4	ASSGPTRGEKLF
TRBV28	-	-	TRBJ2-2	ASSLSLMTLSIIGELF
TRBV28	-	-	TRBJ2-7	ASSLWRDPGDEQY
TRBV5-6	-	-	TRBJ1-6	ASSLGGFNSPLH
TRBV6-6	few	-	TRBJ2-1	ASSYSEGSNEQF
TRBV19	-	-	TRBJ2-7	ASSTGTPGLYEQY
TRBV6-5	-	-	TRBJ1-4	ASSGTTRGEKLF
TRBV18	-	-	TRBJ1-1	ASSTIGNLRDTEAF
TRBV3-1/TRBV3-2	once	TRBD2	TRBJ2-2	ASSQRLLAVGELF
TRBV27	-	-	TRBJ1-5	ASSFGVGNQPQH
TRBV5-6	-	-	TRBJ2-3	ATGAPTDTQY
TRBV10-3	-	-	TRBJ1-2	AISDTGLPGYT
TRBV24-1	-	-	TRBJ1-2	ATSDASGQHYGYT
TRBV6-4	-	TRBD2	TRBJ2-5	ASSPGLGGQETQY
TRBV27	-	TRBD1	TRBJ1-1	ASNSDRGWTEAF
TRBV7-2	-	TRBD1	TRBJ1-2	ASSPDRGRGGT
TRBV15	-	TRBD1	TRBJ2-7	ATSTRGGQGSEQY
TRBV6-5	-	-	TRBJ2-5	ASRILRDNQETQY
TRBV5-6	-	-	TRBJ1-1	ASIRKIGAMNTEAF
TRBV2	-	TRBD1	TRBJ1-5	ASSTTGGFDQPQH
TRBV6-5	-	-	TRBJ2-7	ASSIEYRGEQY
TRBV6-5	-	-	TRBJ1-1	ASRARLRGEAF
TRBV10-3	-	-	TRBJ1-1	AALNPQGPNTEAF
TRBV9	-	TRBD2	TRBJ2-1	ASSVNPASGDYNEQF
TRBV7-3	once	-	TRBJ2-1	ASSLTSFGEQF
TRBV18	-	TRBD1	TRBJ1-4	ASSLGTGMKLF
TRBV15	-	-	TRBJ2-1	ATRALGYQQF
TRBV5-1	-	TRBD1	TRBJ1-2	ASSFGQGDRYGYT
TRBV7-8	-	-	TRBJ2-3	ASSLNYRTDTQY
TRBV27	-	-	TRBJ2-3	ASSPSGTSGDTQY
TRBV10-3	-	TRBD2	TRBJ2-2	AISGGKYGTGELF
TRBV28	-	-	TRBJ2-3	ASSFRRARVGTDTQY
TRBV5-5	-	-	TRBJ1-2	ASSPQGLVDGYT
TRBV7-8	-	TRBD2	TRBJ2-3	ASSYRRGAGDNTDTQY